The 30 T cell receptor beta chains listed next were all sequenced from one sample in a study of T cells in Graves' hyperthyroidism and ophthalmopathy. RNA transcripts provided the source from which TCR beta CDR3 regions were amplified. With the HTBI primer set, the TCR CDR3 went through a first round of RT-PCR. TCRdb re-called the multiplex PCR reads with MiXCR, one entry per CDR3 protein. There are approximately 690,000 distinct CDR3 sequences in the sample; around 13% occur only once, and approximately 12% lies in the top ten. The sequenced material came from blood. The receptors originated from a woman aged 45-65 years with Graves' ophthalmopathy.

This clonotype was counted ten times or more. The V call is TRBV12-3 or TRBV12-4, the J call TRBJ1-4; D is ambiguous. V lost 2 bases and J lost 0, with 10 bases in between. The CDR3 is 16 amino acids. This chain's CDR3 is CASSLFLSATNEKLFF. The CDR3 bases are TGTGCCAGCAGTTTATTTTTGAGCGCAACTAATGAAAAACTGTTTTTT.

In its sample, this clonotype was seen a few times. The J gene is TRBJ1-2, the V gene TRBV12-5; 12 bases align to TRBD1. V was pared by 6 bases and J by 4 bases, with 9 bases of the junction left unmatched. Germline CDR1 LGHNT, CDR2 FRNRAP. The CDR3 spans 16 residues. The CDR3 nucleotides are TGTGCTAGTGGCGTGACGGGACAGGGGGCGAGCTATGGCTACACCTTC. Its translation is CASGVTGQGASYGYTF.

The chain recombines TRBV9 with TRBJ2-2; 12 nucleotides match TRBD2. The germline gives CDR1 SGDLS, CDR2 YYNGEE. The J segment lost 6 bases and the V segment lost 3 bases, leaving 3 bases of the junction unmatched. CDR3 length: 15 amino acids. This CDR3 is CASSELAGGAGELFF. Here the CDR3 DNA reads TGTGCCAGCAGCGAACTAGCGGGAGGCGCCGGGGAGCTGTTTTTT.

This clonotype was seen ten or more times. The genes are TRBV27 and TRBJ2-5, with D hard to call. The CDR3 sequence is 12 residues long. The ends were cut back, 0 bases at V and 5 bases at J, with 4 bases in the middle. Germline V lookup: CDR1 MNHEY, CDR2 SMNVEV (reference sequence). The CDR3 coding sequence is TGTGCCAGCAGTTTATCCGGGGAGACCCAGTACTTC. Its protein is CASSLSGETQYF.

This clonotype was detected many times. CDR3 sequence: CSAILAAKADTQYF. The CDR3 region has the DNA TGCAGTGCGATCCTAGCGGCCAAAGCAGATACGCAGTATTTT. The chain carries TRBV20-1 and TRBJ2-3, with 7 positions matching TRBD2. CDR3 size: 14 residues. Trimming cost V 6 bases and J 4 bases; bases outside gene matches: 10. Per germline, CDR1 DFQATT and CDR2 SNEGSKA (reference sequence).

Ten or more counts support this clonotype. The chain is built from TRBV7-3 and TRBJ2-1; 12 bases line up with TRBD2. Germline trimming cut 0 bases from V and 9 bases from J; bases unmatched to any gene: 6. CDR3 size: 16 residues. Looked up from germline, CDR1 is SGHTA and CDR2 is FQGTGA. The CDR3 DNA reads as TGTGCCAGCAGCTTAACATCTAGCGGGAGGGTTGGTGAGCAGTTCTTC. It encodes CASSLTSSGRVGEQFF.

The CDR3 region has the DNA TGCAGCGTTCTCATAACGAACACTGAAGCTTTCTTT. Protein sequence: CSVLITNTEAFF. This chain links TRBV29-1 with TRBJ1-1; D is unclear. Germline CDR1 reads SQVTM; CDR2 reads ANQGSEA. V shed 5 bases and J shed 1 base, with 8 bases lying between them. This CDR3 has 12 residues.

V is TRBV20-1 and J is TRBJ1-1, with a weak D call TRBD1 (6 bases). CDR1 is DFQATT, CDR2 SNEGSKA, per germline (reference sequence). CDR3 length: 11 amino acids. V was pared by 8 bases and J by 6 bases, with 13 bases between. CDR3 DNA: TGCAGTCCACAGGGAAGATCTGAAGCTTTCTTT. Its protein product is CSPQGRSEAFF.

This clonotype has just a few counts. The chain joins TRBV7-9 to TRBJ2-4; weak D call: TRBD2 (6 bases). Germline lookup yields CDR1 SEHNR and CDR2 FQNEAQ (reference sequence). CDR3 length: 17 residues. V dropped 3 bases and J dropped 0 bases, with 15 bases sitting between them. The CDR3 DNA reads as TGTGCCAGCAGCTTGAGCGGTGCGGGACTAGCCAAAAACATTCAGTACTTC. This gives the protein CASSLSGAGLAKNIQYF.

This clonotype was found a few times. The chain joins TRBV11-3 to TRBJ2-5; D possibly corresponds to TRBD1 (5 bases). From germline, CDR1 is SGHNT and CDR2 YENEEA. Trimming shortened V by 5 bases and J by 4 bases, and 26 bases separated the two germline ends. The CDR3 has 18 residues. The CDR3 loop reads CASSIVDRVTVDRETQYF. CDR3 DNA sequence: TGTGCCAGCAGCATAGTCGATCGGGTTACGGTCGACAGAGAGACCCAGTACTTC.

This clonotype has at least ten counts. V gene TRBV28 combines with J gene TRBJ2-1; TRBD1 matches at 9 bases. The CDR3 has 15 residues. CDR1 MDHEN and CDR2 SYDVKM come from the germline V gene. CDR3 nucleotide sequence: TGTGCGCTAACAGGGGGCGGAAGCTCCTACAATGAGCAGTTCTTC. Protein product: CALTGGGSSYNEQFF.

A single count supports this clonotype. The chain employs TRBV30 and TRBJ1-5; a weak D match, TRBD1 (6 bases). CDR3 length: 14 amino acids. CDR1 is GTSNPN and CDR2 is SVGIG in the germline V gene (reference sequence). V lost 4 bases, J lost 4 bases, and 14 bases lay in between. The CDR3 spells CAWNRVGGNQPQHF. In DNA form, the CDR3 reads TGTGCCTGGAACCGGGTAGGGGGTAATCAGCCCCAGCATTTT.

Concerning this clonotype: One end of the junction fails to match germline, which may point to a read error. DNA for the CDR3: TGCGCCAGCAGTTTAGTTTTGGGGGCTAGCGGGCAGTACGATGAGCAGTTCTTC. Encoded protein: CASSLVLGASGQYDEQFF. V and J are TRBV28 and TRBJ2-1, with 8 bases that match TRBD2. Germline loops: CDR1 MDHEN, CDR2 SYDVKM. The CDR3 covers 18 residues.

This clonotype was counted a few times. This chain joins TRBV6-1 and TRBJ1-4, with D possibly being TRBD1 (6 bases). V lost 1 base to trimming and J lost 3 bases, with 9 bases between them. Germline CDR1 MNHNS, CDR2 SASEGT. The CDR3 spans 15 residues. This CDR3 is CASSEDRVANEKLFF. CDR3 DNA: TGTGCCAGCAGTGAAGACAGGGTGGCTAATGAAAAACTGTTTTTT.

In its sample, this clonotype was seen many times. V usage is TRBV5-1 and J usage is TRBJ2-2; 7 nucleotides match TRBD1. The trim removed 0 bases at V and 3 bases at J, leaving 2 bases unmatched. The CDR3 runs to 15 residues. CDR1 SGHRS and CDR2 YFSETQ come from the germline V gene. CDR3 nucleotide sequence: TGCGCCAGCAGCTTGGACACAGGGGACACCGGGGAGCTGTTTTTT. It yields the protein CASSLDTGDTGELFF.

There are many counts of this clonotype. CDR3 sequence: CASKGARDWNEQFF. The DNA of the CDR3 is TGTGCCAGCAAGGGGGCTAGGGATTGGAATGAGCAGTTCTTC. The chain couples TRBV28 to TRBJ2-1, with 7 bases lining up with TRBD1. CDR1 and CDR2 (germline): MDHEN, SYDVKM. CDR3 length: 14 residues. J gave up 7 bases and V 7 bases, and 10 bases lay outside the gene matches.

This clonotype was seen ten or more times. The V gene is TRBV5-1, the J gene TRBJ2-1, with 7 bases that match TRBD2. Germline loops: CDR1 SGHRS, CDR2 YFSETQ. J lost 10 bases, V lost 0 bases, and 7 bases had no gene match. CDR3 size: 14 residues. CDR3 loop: CASSLGEGPWEQFF. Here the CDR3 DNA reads TGCGCCAGCAGCTTGGGGGAGGGCCCCTGGGAGCAGTTCTTC.

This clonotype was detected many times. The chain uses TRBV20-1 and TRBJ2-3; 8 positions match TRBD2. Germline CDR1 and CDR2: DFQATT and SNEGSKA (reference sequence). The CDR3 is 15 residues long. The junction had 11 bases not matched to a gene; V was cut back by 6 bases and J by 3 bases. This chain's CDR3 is CSAQSAGEGTDTQYF. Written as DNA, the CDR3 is TGCAGTGCCCAGTCAGCGGGAGAAGGGACAGATACGCAGTATTTT.

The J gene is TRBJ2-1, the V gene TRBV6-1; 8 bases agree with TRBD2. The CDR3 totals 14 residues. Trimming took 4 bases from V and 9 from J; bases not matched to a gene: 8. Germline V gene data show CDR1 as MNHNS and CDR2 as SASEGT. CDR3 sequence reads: CASSGAGAGGEQFF. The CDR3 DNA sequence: TGTGCCAGCAGTGGAGCGGGAGCCGGCGGTGAGCAGTTCTTC.

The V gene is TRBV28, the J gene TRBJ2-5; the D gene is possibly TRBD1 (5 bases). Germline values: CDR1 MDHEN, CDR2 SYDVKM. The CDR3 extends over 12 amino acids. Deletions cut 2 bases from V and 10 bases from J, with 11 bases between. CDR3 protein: CASSLIRGNQYF. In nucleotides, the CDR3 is TGTGCCAGCAGTTTAATAAGGGGAAACCAGTACTTC.

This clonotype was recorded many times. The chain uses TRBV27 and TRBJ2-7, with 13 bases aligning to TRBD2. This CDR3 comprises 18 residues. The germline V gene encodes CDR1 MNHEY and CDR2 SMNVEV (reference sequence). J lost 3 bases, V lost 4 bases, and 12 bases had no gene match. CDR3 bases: TGTGCCAGCAGTTCCCCCTTGGGACTAGCGGGAAAAGGCTACGAGCAGTACTTC. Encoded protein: CASSSPLGLAGKGYEQYF.

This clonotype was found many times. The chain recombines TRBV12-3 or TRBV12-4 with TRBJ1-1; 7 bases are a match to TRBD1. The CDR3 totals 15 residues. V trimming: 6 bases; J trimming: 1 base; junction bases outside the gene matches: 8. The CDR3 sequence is CASSNRRTGNTEAFF. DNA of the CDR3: TGTGCCAGCAGCAATAGAAGGACAGGGAACACTGAAGCTTTCTTT.

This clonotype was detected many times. The CDR3 loop reads CASSPTWGGESTEAFF. The DNA of the CDR3 is TGCGCCAGCAGCCCGACATGGGGGGGCGAGAGCACTGAAGCTTTCTTT. V usage is TRBV5-1 and J usage is TRBJ1-1, with D possibly TRBD1 on 6 matching bases. From germline, CDR1 is SGHRS and CDR2 YFSETQ. The ends were cut back, 4 bases at V and 4 bases at J, with 20 bases in the middle. This CDR3 region has 16 residues.

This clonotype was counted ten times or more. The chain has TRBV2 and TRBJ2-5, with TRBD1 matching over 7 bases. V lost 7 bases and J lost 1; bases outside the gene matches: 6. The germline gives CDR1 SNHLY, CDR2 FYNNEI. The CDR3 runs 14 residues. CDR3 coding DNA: TGTGCCAGCACGGGACAGTTATCCCAAGAGACCCAGTACTTC. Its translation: CASTGQLSQETQYF.

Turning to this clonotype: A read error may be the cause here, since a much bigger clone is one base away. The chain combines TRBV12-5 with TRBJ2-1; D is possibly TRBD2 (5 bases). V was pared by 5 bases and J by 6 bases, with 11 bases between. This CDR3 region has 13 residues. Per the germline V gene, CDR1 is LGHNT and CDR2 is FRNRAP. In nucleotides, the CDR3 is TGTGCTAGTGGTACCCACCGGGGCAATGAGCAGTTCTTC. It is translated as CASGTHRGNEQFF.

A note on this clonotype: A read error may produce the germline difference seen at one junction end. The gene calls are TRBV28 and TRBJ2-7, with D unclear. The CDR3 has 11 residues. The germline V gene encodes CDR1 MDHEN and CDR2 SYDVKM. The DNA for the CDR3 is TGTGCCAACAGTTTAATAGGCGAGCAGTACTTC. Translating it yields CANSLIGEQYF.

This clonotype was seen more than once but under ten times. The CDR3 loop reads CASSSAYGSGNYEQYF. For the CDR3, the DNA is TGTGCCAGCAGCAGTGCGTATGGTAGCGGAAACTACGAGCAGTACTTC. J is TRBJ2-7 and V is TRBV5-4; a weak D match, TRBD2 (6 bases). Trimming took off 4 bases at V and 3 bases at J, with 20 bases between the two ends. The CDR3 runs 16 residues. Germline V CDR1 and CDR2: SGHNT, YYREEE (reference sequence).

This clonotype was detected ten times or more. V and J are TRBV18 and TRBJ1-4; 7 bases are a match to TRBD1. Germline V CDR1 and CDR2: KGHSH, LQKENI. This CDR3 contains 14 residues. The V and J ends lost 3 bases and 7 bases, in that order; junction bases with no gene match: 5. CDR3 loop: CASSPDRVGEKLFF. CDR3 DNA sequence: TGTGCCAGCTCACCTGACAGGGTTGGTGAAAAACTGTTTTTT. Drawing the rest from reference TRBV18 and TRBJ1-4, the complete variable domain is NAGVMQNPRHLVRRRGQEARLRCSPMKGHSHVYWYRQLPEEGLKFMVYLQKENIIDESGMPKERFSAEFPKEGPSILRIQQVVRGDSAAYFCASSPDRVGEKLFFGSGTQLSVL.

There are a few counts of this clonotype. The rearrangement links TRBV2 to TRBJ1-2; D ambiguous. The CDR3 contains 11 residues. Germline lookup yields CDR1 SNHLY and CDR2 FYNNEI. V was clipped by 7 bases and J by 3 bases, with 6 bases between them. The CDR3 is CASNYDYGYTF. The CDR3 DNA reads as TGTGCCAGCAACTATGACTATGGCTACACCTTC.

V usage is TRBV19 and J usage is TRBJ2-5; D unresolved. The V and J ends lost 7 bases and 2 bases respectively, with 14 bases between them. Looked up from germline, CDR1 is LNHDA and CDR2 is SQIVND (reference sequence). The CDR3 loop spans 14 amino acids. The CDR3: CASTRAHLQETQYF. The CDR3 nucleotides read TGTGCCAGTACCCGGGCCCACCTTCAAGAGACCCAGTACTTC.